Below, 13 T cell receptor beta chains from the same sample are listed, as sequenced in a study of long-term antiretroviral therapy in people with HIV (dated by TCRdb to about 2022). The immunoSEQ hsTCRB v3.0 assay was used at survey level resolution for TRB variable region sequencing. TCRdb stores this immuneACCESS table with in-frame sequences only. Part of the clones is absent; in the studies checked, under half of the shortfall reflects unresolved V genes, and no reason is known for the rest. Here the sample has thousands of clones; 88% occur a single time. The top ten clones comprise 6.1% of the sample. The sequencing used unsorted PBMCs, collected 1.3 years after starting antiretroviral therapy. The receptors here all came from a woman in her fifties or sixties with HIV.

The genes are TRBV7-2 and TRBJ2-1, with a weak D call TRBD2 (5 bases). Germline assignment: CDR1 SGHTA and CDR2 FQGNSA. Trimming took off 5 bases at V and 5 bases at J, with 19 bases between the two ends. This CDR3 is 16 amino acids long. CDR3 sequence reads: CASSPSPGMTDNEQFF. CDR3 sequence (DNA): TGTGCCAGCAGCCCCTCCCCGGGAATGACGGACAATGAGCAGTTCTTC.

The genes are TRBV5-6 and TRBJ2-3, with 8 nucleotides matching TRBD2. CDR1 and CDR2 (germline): SGHDT, YYEEEE. This CDR3 has 18 residues. V lost 0 bases and J lost 0; bases outside the gene matches: 9. The CDR3 DNA reads TGTGCCAGCAGCTTGGGTGGGCATCCGGGGGGGAGCACAGATACGCAGTATTTT. Translated, it gives CASSLGGHPGGSTDTQYF. Combining the CDR3 with reference TRBV5-6 and TRBJ2-3 gives the whole variable domain DAGVTQSPTHLIKTRGQQVTLRCSPKSGHDTVSWYQQALGQGPQFIFQYYEEEERQRGNFPDRFSGHQFPNYSSELNVNALLLGDSALYLCASSLGGHPGGSTDTQYFGPGTRLTVL.

The chain carries TRBV19 and TRBJ2-3, with 8 bases aligning to TRBD1. The CDR3 consists of 15 residues. Looked up from germline, CDR1 is LNHDA and CDR2 is SQIVND (reference sequence). After removal of 4 bases from V and 2 bases from J, the junction contained 5 bases not matched to a gene. The CDR3 DNA sequence: TGTGCCAGTAGTACGAGGACAGGGCTCACAGATACGCAGTATTTT. Protein product: CASSTRTGLTDTQYF.

This chain connects TRBV7-8 to TRBJ1-1, with 9 bases identical to TRBD1. The CDR3 runs to 15 residues. The V gene end was trimmed by 4 bases and the J gene end by 0 bases; junction bases not matched to a gene: 3. Germline CDR1 is SGHVS and CDR2 is FQNEAQ. The CDR3 protein is CASSSDRGMNTEAFF. For the CDR3, the DNA is TGTGCCAGCAGCTCGGACAGGGGCATGAACACTGAAGCTTTCTTT.

V is TRBV6-5 and J is TRBJ1-2; D is uncertain. V was shortened by 2 bases and J by 4 bases, with 14 bases between the two germline ends. The CDR3 has 15 residues. CDR1 is MNHEY, CDR2 SVGAGI, per germline. The DNA of the CDR3 is TGTGCCAGCAGTTACAGTTCTACCTTACTCTATGGCTACACCTTC. Residues: CASSYSSTLLYGYTF.

The CDR3 loop is CASSVGTGGTGQPQHF. The CDR3 bases are TGTGCCAGCAGCGTCGGGACAGGGGGCACGGGCCAGCCCCAGCATTTT. The chain has TRBV9 and TRBJ1-5; 12 positions match TRBD1. Germline V gives CDR1 SGDLS, CDR2 YYNGEE. This CDR3 region has 16 residues. With 2 bases clipped from V and 7 bases from J, the junction kept 7 bases outside the gene matches.

This clone occurred a few times. The CDR3 sequence: CASSFSGYDNEQFF. DNA for the CDR3: TGTGCCAGCAGTTTCTCCGGGTATGACAATGAGCAGTTCTTC. The V call is TRBV6-4, the J call TRBJ2-1; no reliable D call. V lost 5 bases and J 5 bases, leaving 13 bases between the germline ends. The CDR3 spans 14 residues. Germline assignment: CDR1 MRHNA and CDR2 SNTAGT.

The V gene is TRBV10-3, the J gene TRBJ2-3; no definite D call. V gave up 3 bases and J gave up 0 bases, with 7 bases separating them. The CDR3 loop spans 14 amino acids. The germline CDR1 and CDR2 sequences are ENHRY and SYGVKD. This CDR3 is CAISEYPSTDTQYF. The CDR3 nucleotides read TGTGCCATCAGTGAATACCCTAGCACAGATACGCAGTATTTT.

V gene TRBV6-5 combines with J gene TRBJ2-5; D assignment may be TRBD1 or TRBD2 (5 bases each). V was clipped by 2 bases and J by 2 bases, with 12 bases between them. In germline, CDR1 is MNHEY, CDR2 SVGAGI. This CDR3 is 15 amino acids long. The CDR3 sequence: CASSYPGRTQETQYF. DNA for the CDR3: TGTGCCAGCAGTTACCCGGGACGGACTCAAGAGACCCAGTACTTC.

This clone was counted between two and nine times. The J gene is TRBJ2-3, the V gene TRBV19, with TRBD1 identical over 9 bases. The junction had 6 bases not matched to a gene; V was cut back by 11 bases and J by 3 bases. There are 13 residues in the CDR3. The V gene's germline CDR1 is LNHDA and CDR2 SQIVND (reference sequence). The CDR3 nucleotides are TGTGCCGTGACGGGGACAGGGACAGATACGCAGTATTTT. It is translated as CAVTGTGTDTQYF. Full variable domain (rest looked up from reference TRBV19 and TRBJ2-3): DGGITQSPKYLFRKEGQNVTLSCEQNLNHDAMYWYRQDPGQGLRLIYYSQIVNDFQKGDIAEGYSVSREKKESFPLTVTSAQKNPTAFYLCAVTGTGTDTQYFGPGTRLTVL.

This chain uses TRBV5-8 with TRBJ2-7; 8 bases match TRBD2. The V gene's germline CDR1 is SGHTS and CDR2 YDEGEE. Trimming removed 0 bases from V and 7 bases from J; junction bases left unmatched: 12. CDR3 length: 16 amino acids. The chain's CDR3 is CASSLALRGAALEQYV. For the CDR3, the DNA is TGTGCCAGCAGCTTGGCCTTGCGGGGGGCCGCTTTAGAGCAGTACGTC.

The chain is built from TRBV25-1 and TRBJ1-2, with a weak D call TRBD1 (5 bases). V shed 7 bases and J shed 4 bases, with 7 bases lying between them. CDR3 size: 11 residues. Germline V gives CDR1 MGHDK, CDR2 SYGVNS. The CDR3 spells CASMTVYGYTF. In DNA form, the CDR3 reads TGTGCCAGCATGACAGTCTATGGCTACACCTTC.

The V call is TRBV29-1, the J call TRBJ2-7; 11 bases line up with TRBD1. Germline loops: CDR1 SQVTM, CDR2 ANQGSEA. CDR3 length: 12 residues. V lost 6 bases and J lost 6; bases outside the gene matches: 4. The CDR3 spells CSVGDRGGEQYF. CDR3 sequence (DNA): TGCAGCGTGGGGGACAGGGGGGGCGAGCAGTACTTC.